The T cell receptor beta chain described here comes from a study of shared clonotypes between healthy human individuals. The split of CD4+ cells yielded CD45RA+ naive and CD45RA-negative memory subsets. The CDR3 has 13 residues. Germline CDR1 reads SGHVS; CDR2 reads FQNEAQ. V was shortened by 9 bases and J by 4 bases, with 10 bases between the two germline ends. Findings and limits, study-wide: Rarefaction curves obtained for sorted subsets showed sequencing incomplete despite large depth.

Note on this clone: Its matching antigen is unknown.

It was across several immunoSEQ plates that each subset's genomic DNA was evenly split. In the original analysis: Filtering of immunoSEQ junctional sequences could not match full-length read filtering. The protocol was immunoSEQ multiplex PCR, while the TCRdb copy is restricted to in-frame clones and leaves out a portion. The DNA gave D and trimming, while V, J and clone size come from that table. The sample records 950,000 to 1,100,000 clones, roughly 80% being singletons. Sequencing input: memory CD4+ T cells sorted from blood. Subset given: CD45RA-negative fraction. This sequence joins TRBV7-8 and TRBJ1-6; TRBD1 might be the D (5 bases). This clonotype was obtained from a man aged 18 to 29 in good health. The CDR3 is CASQQEYNSPLHF. The CDR3 nucleotides read TGTGCCAGTCAACAGGAATATAATTCACCCCTCCACTTT.